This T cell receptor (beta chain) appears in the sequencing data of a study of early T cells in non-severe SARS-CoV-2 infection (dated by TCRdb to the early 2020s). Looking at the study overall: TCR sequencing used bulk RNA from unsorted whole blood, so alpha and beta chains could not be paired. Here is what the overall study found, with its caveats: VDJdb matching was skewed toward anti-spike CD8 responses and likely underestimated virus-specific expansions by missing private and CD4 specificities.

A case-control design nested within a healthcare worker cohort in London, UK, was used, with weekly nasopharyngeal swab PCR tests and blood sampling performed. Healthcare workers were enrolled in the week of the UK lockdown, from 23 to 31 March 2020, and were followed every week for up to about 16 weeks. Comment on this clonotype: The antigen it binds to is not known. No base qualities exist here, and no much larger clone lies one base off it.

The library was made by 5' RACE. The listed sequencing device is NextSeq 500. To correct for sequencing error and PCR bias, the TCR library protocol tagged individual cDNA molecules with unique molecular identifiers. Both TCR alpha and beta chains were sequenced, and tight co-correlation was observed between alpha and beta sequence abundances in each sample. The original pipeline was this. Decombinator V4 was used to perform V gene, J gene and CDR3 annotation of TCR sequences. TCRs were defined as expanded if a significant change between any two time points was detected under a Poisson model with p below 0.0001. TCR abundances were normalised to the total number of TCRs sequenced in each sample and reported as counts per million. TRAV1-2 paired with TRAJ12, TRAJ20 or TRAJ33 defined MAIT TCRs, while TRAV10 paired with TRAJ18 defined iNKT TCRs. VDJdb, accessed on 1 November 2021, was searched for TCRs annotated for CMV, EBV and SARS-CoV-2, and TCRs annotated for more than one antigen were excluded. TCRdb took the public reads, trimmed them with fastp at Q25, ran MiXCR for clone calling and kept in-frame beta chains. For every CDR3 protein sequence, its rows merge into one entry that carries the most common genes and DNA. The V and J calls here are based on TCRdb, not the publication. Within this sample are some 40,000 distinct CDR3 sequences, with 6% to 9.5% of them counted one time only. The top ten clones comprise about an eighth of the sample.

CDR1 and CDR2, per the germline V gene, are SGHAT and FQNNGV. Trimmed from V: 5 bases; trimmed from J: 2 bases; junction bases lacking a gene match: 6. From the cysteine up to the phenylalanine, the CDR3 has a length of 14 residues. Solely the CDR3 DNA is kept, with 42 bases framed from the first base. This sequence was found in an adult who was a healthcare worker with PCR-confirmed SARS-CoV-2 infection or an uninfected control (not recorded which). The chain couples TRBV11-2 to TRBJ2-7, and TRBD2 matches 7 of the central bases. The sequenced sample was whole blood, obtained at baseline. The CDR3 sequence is CASSGIGGAYEQYF. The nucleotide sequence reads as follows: TGTGCCAGCAGCGGAATTGGGGGGGCCTACGAGCAGTACTTC.